The T cell receptor beta chain described here comes from a study of identical twins. Germline V gene lookup returns CDR1 SGHAT and CDR2 FQNNGV. There are 14 residues in the CDR3. J gave up 12 bases and V 1 base, and 8 bases lay outside the gene matches. There were only healthy Caucasians among the donors. MiXCR was run by TCRdb on the 5' RACE reads, yielding one entry per CDR3 protein. The sample lists about 220,000 distinct CDR3 sequences; approximately 7.1% were seen once. The sample was also reused in another study, on T cells expressing NK-cell markers. This second report adds: All TCR beta repertoires analysed originated from sorted CD3+CD56+NKG2C+, CD3+CD56+NKG2C- and CD3+CD56-NKG2C+ T cells. The authors sequenced eight donors, of whom seven were HCMV-seropositive and one was seronegative. Dominant NKG2C+ clonotype frequencies of about 1.0-8% of CD8+ T cells were measured in over five donors.

Material: CD8+ T cells sorted from blood. The receptor's source is a young woman in good health. V and J are TRBV11-2 and TRBJ2-1; 8 bases are shared with TRBD1. The CDR3 DNA reads as TGTGCCAGCAGCTTAGTCCAGGGGGCTGATCGGCAGTTCTTC. The encoded protein is CASSLVQGADRQFF. Full variable domain (remainder filled in from reference TRBV11-2 and TRBJ2-1): EAGVAQSPRYKIIEKRQSVAFWCNPISGHATLYWYQQILGQGPKLLIQFQNNGVVDDSQLPKDRFSAERLKGVDSTLKIQPAKLEDSAVYLCASSLVQGADRQFFGPGTRLTVL.